These 13 T cell receptor beta chains originate from one sample sequenced in a study of blood T cells in healthy people across ages. For the second PCR, which ran for 7 to 11 cycles, a sample-barcoded 5' primer and a J-beta primer mix were used. TCRdb reprocessed the 5' RACE reads with MiXCR, giving one entry per CDR3 protein. The table records 550,000 to 800,000 distinct CDR3 sequences, roughly 32% of them present only once. The sequencing input was blood. The receptor source for this set is a woman at least 80 years old in good health.

The chain links TRBV15 to TRBJ2-1; D is possibly TRBD1 (7 bases). Germline CDR1 LNHNV, CDR2 YYDKDF (reference sequence). CDR3 length equals 16 residues. V lost 0 bases, J lost 4 bases, and 13 bases lay in between. CDR3 DNA: TGTGCCACCAGCAGAGATCGGGGGACAGCATACAATGAGCAGTTCTTC. Protein: CATSRDRGTAYNEQFF.

The V gene is TRBV12-3 or TRBV12-4, the J gene TRBJ2-7; 12 positions agree with TRBD2. CDR3 length: 15 residues. With 5 bases clipped from V and 0 bases from J, the junction kept 2 bases outside the gene matches. The CDR3 region has the DNA TGTGCCAGCAGTAGACTAGCGGGAGTCTCCTACGAGCAGTACTTC. It translates to CASSRLAGVSYEQYF.

At least ten counts were recorded for this clonotype. The gene calls are TRBV5-1 and TRBJ2-3; 8 positions match TRBD2. Looked up from germline, CDR1 is SGHRS and CDR2 is YFSETQ. V shed 4 bases and J 5 bases; nucleotides not matched to a gene: 9. This CDR3 contains 15 residues. CDR3 sequence reads: CASSLSPGGRDTQYF. DNA of the CDR3: TGCGCCAGCAGCCTAAGCCCGGGGGGGCGAGATACGCAGTATTTT. Supplemented by reference TRBV5-1 and TRBJ2-3, the full variable domain reads KAGVTQTPRYLIKTRGQQVTLSCSPISGHRSVSWYQQTPGQGLQFLFEYFSETQRNKGNFPGRFSGRQFSNSRSEMNVSTLELGDSALYLCASSLSPGGRDTQYFGPGTRLTVL.

This clonotype was seen only once. This rearrangement joins TRBV7-8 to TRBJ2-7; no clear D. Deletions cut 1 base from V and 0 bases from J, with 10 bases between. CDR1 is SGHVS, CDR2 FQNEAQ, per germline. The CDR3 runs to 15 residues. The CDR3, as DNA: TGTGCCAGCAGCTTAGAGACGGAGAGCTCCTACGAGCAGTACTTC. This codes for CASSLETESSYEQYF.

This clonotype was counted a few times. V is TRBV20-1 and J is TRBJ1-1; the D gene is possibly TRBD1 (6 bases). Looked up from germline, CDR1 is DFQATT and CDR2 is SNEGSKA (reference sequence). V lost 5 bases to trimming and J lost 5 bases, with 12 bases between them. The CDR3 totals 12 residues. The CDR3 loop reads CSAYGGQTEAFF. CDR3 in DNA: TGCAGTGCTTACGGGGGCCAAACTGAAGCTTTCTTT.

This clonotype was observed many times. The rearrangement links TRBV5-1 to TRBJ1-6; 8 bases map to TRBD1. The V gene end was trimmed by 3 bases and the J gene end by 5 bases; junction bases not matched to a gene: 10. The CDR3 length is 17 residues. CDR1 and CDR2 (germline): SGHRS, YFSETQ. The DNA for the CDR3 is TGCGCCAGCAGCTCGGACAGGGCCCTACGGAATAATTCACCCCTCCACTTT. Translated: CASSSDRALRNNSPLHF.

For this clonotype: The junction differs from germline at one of its ends, possibly a read error. The V and J genes are TRBV6-2 or TRBV6-3 and TRBJ2-2, with 8 nucleotides matching TRBD1. This CDR3 spans 15 amino acids. The germline V gene encodes CDR1 MNHEY and CDR2 SVGEGT. This CDR3 is CAIKAKGQVTGERFF. In DNA, the CDR3 is TGTGCCATCAAAGCAAAGGGACAGGTCACCGGGGAGCGGTTTTTT.

Concerning this clonotype itself: An end of the junction differs from the germline gene, which may be a read error. The rearrangement links TRBV3-1 to TRBJ2-2, with D possibly being TRBD2 (5 bases). This CDR3 region has 13 residues. Germline lookup yields CDR1 LGHDT and CDR2 YNNKEL (reference sequence). The CDR3 DNA reads as TGTGCCAGCAGCCACGCGAACACCGGGGAGCGGTTTTTT. Amino acid sequence: CASSHANTGERFF.

The table lists this clonotype with a few counts. A read error may explain this, as a much larger clone is one base away. J is TRBJ2-5 and V is TRBV6-2 or TRBV6-3, with a tentative D call TRBD1 (5 bases). V was shortened by 6 bases and J by 10 bases, with 15 bases between the two germline ends. CDR1 MNHEY and CDR2 SVGEGT come from the germline V gene. There are 12 residues in the CDR3. CDR3 in amino acids: CASSPVGQDQYF. In nucleotides, the CDR3 is TGTGCCAGCAGCCCCGTGGGGCAGGACCAGTACTTC.

This clonotype was counted a few times. This may be a read error: a much more frequent sequence differs by one nucleotide. This chain uses TRBV4-2 with TRBJ2-5; either TRBD1 or TRBD2 may supply D (6 bases each). V gave up 3 bases and J gave up 11 bases, with 28 bases separating them. The CDR3 is made up of 17 amino acids. Germline-derived CDR1 and CDR2 are LGHNA and YNFKEQ. The CDR3 DNA follows: TGTGCCAGCAGCCATCTGGGCGGACAGCGGGCAAACAATGAGCAGTACTTC. It yields the protein CASSHLGGQRANNEQYF.

This clonotype was seen at least ten times. The rearrangement links TRBV28 to TRBJ1-1; TRBD1 agrees at 8 bases. From germline, CDR1 is MDHEN and CDR2 SYDVKM. V trimming: 6 bases; J trimming: 2 bases; junction bases outside the gene matches: 5. The CDR3 sequence is 14 residues long. The CDR3 DNA is TGTGCCAGCAGGAGACAGGGGCCAAACACTGAAGCTTTCTTT. It codes for CASRRQGPNTEAFF. The full variable domain, in which reference TRBV28 and TRBJ1-1 provide the parts outside the CDR3, is DVKVTQSSRYLVKRTGEKVFLECVQDMDHENMFWYRQDPGLGLRLIYFSYDVKMKEKGDIPEGYSVSREKKERFSLILESASTNQTSMYLCASRRQGPNTEAFFGQGTRLTVV.

This clonotype was counted ten times or more. J is TRBJ2-1 and V is TRBV12-3 or TRBV12-4; 9 positions agree with TRBD2. V lost 7 bases and J lost 9; bases outside the gene matches: 10. The CDR3 extends over 14 amino acids. The CDR3 DNA reads as TGTGCCAGCACTTTGAGTCTAGCGGGGAGTGAGCAGTTCTTC. Its translation: CASTLSLAGSEQFF.

The chain carries TRBV13 and TRBJ1-1; tentatively, D is TRBD1 (6 bases). Trimming pared 4 bases from V and 6 bases from J, leaving 18 bases between. Germline V gives CDR1 PRHDT, CDR2 FYEKMQ (reference sequence). The CDR3 has 15 residues. The CDR3 region has the DNA TGTGCCAGCAGCTCCCGTCCGGGGGCGGGTGCTGAAGCTTTCTTT. Its protein is CASSSRPGAGAEAFF. The variable domain in full, completed from reference TRBV13 and TRBJ1-1, reads AAGVIQSPRHLIKEKRETATLKCYPIPRHDTVYWYQQGPGQDPQFLISFYEKMQSDKGSIPDRFSAQQFSDYHSELNMSSLELGDSALYFCASSSRPGAGAEAFFGQGTRLTVV.